Below, 17 T cell receptor beta chains from the same sample are listed, as sequenced in a study of T cell repertoires in cytomegalovirus infection. Using its own MiXCR run on the reads, TCRdb lists one record per CDR3 protein. The profile shows 150,000 to 200,000 distinct CDR3 sequences, approximately 15% of them singletons. Sequenced: PBMCs. These receptors were collected from a human donor in good health (CMV status not recorded). Some clones in this sample may be carry-over from other donors' samples.

This sequence joins TRBV30 and TRBJ2-7; 11 bases agree with TRBD1. CDR3 length: 14 amino acids. V dropped 2 bases and J dropped 6; count of bases not matched to a gene: 6. Per the germline V gene, CDR1 is GTSNPN and CDR2 is SVGIG (reference sequence). CDR3 sequence: CAWSPGQGVIEQYF. The CDR3 bases are TGTGCCTGGAGTCCGGGACAGGGGGTTATCGAGCAGTACTTC.

This chain uses TRBV5-4 with TRBJ2-4, with 10 bases fitting TRBD1. The CDR3 covers 16 residues. Germline V CDR1 and CDR2: SGHNT, YYREEE (reference sequence). V dropped 6 bases and J dropped 3; count of bases not matched to a gene: 9. The CDR3 region is CASNIGTGDVKNIQYF. In DNA form, the CDR3 reads TGTGCCAGCAACATCGGGACAGGGGATGTCAAAAACATTCAGTACTTC.

This clonotype was observed many times. The gene calls are TRBV29-1 and TRBJ2-7; 9 bases agree with TRBD1. V dropped 4 bases and J dropped 3; count of bases not matched to a gene: 4. The CDR3 contains 13 residues. The germline V gene encodes CDR1 SQVTM and CDR2 ANQGSEA. The CDR3 reads CSVARTGDYEQYF. CDR3 nucleotide sequence: TGCAGCGTTGCACGGACAGGGGACTACGAGCAGTACTTC.

This clonotype was counted between two and nine times. The rearrangement joins TRBV6-2 or TRBV6-3 to TRBJ1-1, with 7 bases identical to TRBD1. CDR3 size: 16 residues. Germline-derived CDR1 and CDR2 are MNHEY and SVGEGT. The J segment lost 5 bases and the V segment lost 5 bases, leaving 14 bases of the junction unmatched. CDR3 region: CASSNPRQGIRTEAFF. CDR3 in DNA: TGTGCCAGCAGTAACCCCCGACAGGGTATAAGGACTGAAGCTTTCTTT.

The CDR3 DNA is TGCGCCAGCAGCCAAGATTCGGAACAAGAGACCCAGTACTTC. The encoded protein is CASSQDSEQETQYF. This chain uses TRBV4-1 with TRBJ2-5; the D is unclear. V lost 0 bases, J lost 2 bases, and 7 bases lay in between. Germline-derived CDR1 and CDR2 are MGHRA and YSYEKL. The CDR3 is made up of 14 amino acids.

This clonotype was observed a single time. The chain couples TRBV7-9 to TRBJ1-4, with TRBD1 matching over 8 bases. Trimming cost V 5 bases and J 0 bases; bases outside gene matches: 5. Per the germline V gene, CDR1 is SEHNR and CDR2 is FQNEAQ (reference sequence). The CDR3 consists of 16 residues. Here the CDR3 DNA reads TGTGCCAGCAGCGTCGGACAGGGCTCAACTAATGAAAAACTGTTTTTT. Protein sequence: CASSVGQGSTNEKLFF.

The rearrangement uses TRBV27 and TRBJ2-2; TRBD2 matches at 12 bases. CDR1 is MNHEY, CDR2 SMNVEV, per germline (reference sequence). CDR3 length: 17 amino acids. V lost 5 bases and J lost 3; bases outside the gene matches: 7. The CDR3 DNA reads as TGTGCCAGCAGTCCGTGGACTAGCGGGAAGGACACCGGGGAGCTGTTTTTT. Its protein product is CASSPWTSGKDTGELFF.

This clonotype has more than one count but fewer than ten. The chain's CDR3 is CSPTDYNEQFF. The CDR3 DNA follows: TGCAGCCCGACAGACTACAATGAGCAGTTCTTC. The chain has TRBV20-1 and TRBJ2-1; the D gene is possibly TRBD1 (5 bases). CDR1 and CDR2 from the germline V gene are DFQATT and SNEGSKA (reference sequence). This CDR3 has 11 residues.

At least ten counts were recorded for this clonotype. The chain joins TRBV7-2 to TRBJ2-5; D is undetermined. V was trimmed by 5 bases and J by 3 bases, leaving 10 bases between them. Germline V gives CDR1 SGHTA, CDR2 FQGNSA. CDR3 length equals 13 residues. CDR3 coding DNA: TGTGCCAGCAGCCGCCGAGGAAAAGAGACCCAGTACTTC. This gives the protein CASSRRGKETQYF.

The chain joins TRBV29-1 to TRBJ2-5; tentatively, D is TRBD1 or TRBD2 (5 bases each). Germline V CDR1 and CDR2: SQVTM, ANQGSEA. The CDR3 loop spans 12 amino acids. The ends were cut back, 8 bases at V and 4 bases at J, with 14 bases in the middle. The CDR3 bases are TGCAGCACCCTTCGGGGCCGAGAGACCCAGTACTTC. Translated: CSTLRGRETQYF.

This clonotype was recorded a few times. The genes are TRBV7-9 and TRBJ2-3; 7 nucleotides match TRBD1. There are 15 residues in the CDR3. The junction had 10 bases not matched to a gene; V was cut back by 5 bases and J by 5 bases. The germline gives CDR1 SEHNR, CDR2 FQNEAQ (reference sequence). CDR3 region: CASSLTGWNEDTQYF. The DNA for the CDR3 is TGTGCCAGCAGCCTGACAGGGTGGAATGAAGATACGCAGTATTTT.

This clonotype was detected only a few times. The chain uses TRBV28 and TRBJ2-7; no definite D call. Germline CDR1 reads MDHEN; CDR2 reads SYDVKM. V was trimmed by 0 bases and J by 4 bases, leaving 10 bases between them. The CDR3 loop spans 14 amino acids. CDR3: CASSLWQASYEQYF. The CDR3 nucleotides are TGTGCCAGCAGTTTATGGCAGGCCAGTTACGAGCAGTACTTC. The whole variable domain, filled in from reference TRBV28 and TRBJ2-7, reads DVKVTQSSRYLVKRTGEKVFLECVQDMDHENMFWYRQDPGLGLRLIYFSYDVKMKEKGDIPEGYSVSREKKERFSLILESASTNQTSMYLCASSLWQASYEQYFGPGTRLTVT.

This chain links TRBV12-3 or TRBV12-4 with TRBJ2-6, with 7 nucleotides matching TRBD1. CDR3 length equals 13 residues. After removal of 5 bases from V and 15 bases from J, the junction contained 10 bases not matched to a gene. The CDR3, as DNA: TGTGCCAGCAGTCTCGGGACAGTCCCTAGCCTGACTTTC. The encoded protein is CASSLGTVPSLTF.

The rearrangement joins TRBV3-1 to TRBJ2-7, with D maybe TRBD2 (5 bases). Trimming stripped 2 bases from V and 7 bases from J, with 9 bases between. CDR3 size: 12 residues. From germline, CDR1 is LGHDT and CDR2 YNNKEL (reference sequence). Here the CDR3 DNA reads TGTGCCAGCAGCCAATCTGGGAGTGAGCAGTACTTC. As protein: CASSQSGSEQYF.

This clonotype has ten or more counts. This chain links TRBV6-5 with TRBJ2-7; the match to TRBD1 covers 8 bases. CDR3 size: 14 residues. The junction had 11 bases not matched to a gene; V was cut back by 8 bases and J by 5 bases. Germline V gives CDR1 MNHEY, CDR2 SVGAGI. Here the CDR3 DNA reads TGTGCCAGCCGGAGCACAGGGGGTTTCAACGAGCAGTACTTC. This gives the protein CASRSTGGFNEQYF.

This clonotype was found many times. The V gene is TRBV11-2, the J gene TRBJ2-1, with 7 positions matching TRBD2. Germline CDR1 is SGHAT and CDR2 is FQNNGV. With V trimmed by 2 bases and J by 0 bases, 4 bases remained unmatched. The CDR3 extends over 16 amino acids. The CDR3 loop reads CASSLSSGSSYNEQFF. In DNA form, the CDR3 reads TGTGCCAGCAGCTTATCTAGCGGAAGCTCCTACAATGAGCAGTTCTTC. The whole variable domain, filled in from reference TRBV11-2 and TRBJ2-1, reads EAGVAQSPRYKIIEKRQSVAFWCNPISGHATLYWYQQILGQGPKLLIQFQNNGVVDDSQLPKDRFSAERLKGVDSTLKIQPAKLEDSAVYLCASSLSSGSSYNEQFFGPGTRLTVL.

This clonotype showed up just a few times. The DNA of the CDR3 is TGTGCCAGCAGCCCGACCTCAGCACAAAATACGCAGTATTTT. This encodes CASSPTSAQNTQYF. The chain has TRBV7-3 and TRBJ2-3; D is unresolved. V was clipped by 5 bases and J by 7 bases, with 16 bases between them. The CDR3 totals 14 residues. Germline V gives CDR1 SGHTA, CDR2 FQGTGA.